The sequence of this T cell receptor (beta chain) was determined in a study of CD8+ T cells in alopecia areata. Points from the study as a whole: TCR sharing was clearer in mice than between patients, perhaps partly owing to patient HLA diversity. Lesional scalp displayed greater clonality than normal scalp, most notably in alopecia totalis/universalis.

This CDR3 is built from 12 residues. Germline V gene sequence: CDR1 SQVTM, CDR2 ANQGSEA. The trim removed 5 bases at V and 6 bases at J, leaving 2 bases unmatched. Comments on this clone: What it recognizes is unknown.

cDNA prepared by RNA extraction and subsequent reverse transcription served as the template for sequencing. The protocol was immunoSEQ multiplex PCR, while the TCRdb copy is restricted to in-frame clones and leaves out a portion. The sample records over 200,000 clones, about 53% being singletons. It was from alopecia areata patients that lesional scalp punch biopsies and peripheral blood were collected. The sequence derives from a human donor with alopecia areata. V gene TRBV29-1 combines with J gene TRBJ1-2, with 11 bases that match TRBD1. The sequenced sample was CD4+ T cells sorted from blood, obtained at week 0. This chain's CDR3 is CSVPDRGHGYTF. In nucleotides, the CDR3 is TGCAGCGTTCCGGACAGGGGGCATGGCTACACCTTC.